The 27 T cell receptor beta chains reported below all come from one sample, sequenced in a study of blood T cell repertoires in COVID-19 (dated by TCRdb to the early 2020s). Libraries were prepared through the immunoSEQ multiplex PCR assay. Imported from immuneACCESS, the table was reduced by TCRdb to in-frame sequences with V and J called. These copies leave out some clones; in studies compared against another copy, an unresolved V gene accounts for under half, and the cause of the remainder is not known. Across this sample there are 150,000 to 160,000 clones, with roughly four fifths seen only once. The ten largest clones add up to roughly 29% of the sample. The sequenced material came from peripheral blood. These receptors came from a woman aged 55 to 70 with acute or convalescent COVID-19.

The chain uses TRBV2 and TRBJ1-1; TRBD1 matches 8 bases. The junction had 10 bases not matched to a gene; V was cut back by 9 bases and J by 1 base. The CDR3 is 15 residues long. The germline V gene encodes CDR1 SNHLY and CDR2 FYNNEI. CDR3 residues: CASTQFGTGNTEAFF. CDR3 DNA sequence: TGTGCCAGTACCCAATTTGGGACAGGGAACACTGAAGCTTTCTTT.

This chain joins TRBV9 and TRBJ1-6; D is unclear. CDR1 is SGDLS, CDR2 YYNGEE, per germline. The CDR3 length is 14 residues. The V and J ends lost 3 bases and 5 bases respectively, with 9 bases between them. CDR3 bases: TGTGCCAGCAGCGCCGACTGGAATAATTCACCCCTCCACTTT. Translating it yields CASSADWNNSPLHF.

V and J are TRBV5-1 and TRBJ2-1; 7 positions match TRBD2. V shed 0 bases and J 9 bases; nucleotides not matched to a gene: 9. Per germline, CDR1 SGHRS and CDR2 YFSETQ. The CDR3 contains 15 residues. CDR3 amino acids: CASSLGGGPAGEQFF. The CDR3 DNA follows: TGCGCCAGCAGCTTGGGCGGGGGTCCCGCGGGTGAGCAGTTCTTC.

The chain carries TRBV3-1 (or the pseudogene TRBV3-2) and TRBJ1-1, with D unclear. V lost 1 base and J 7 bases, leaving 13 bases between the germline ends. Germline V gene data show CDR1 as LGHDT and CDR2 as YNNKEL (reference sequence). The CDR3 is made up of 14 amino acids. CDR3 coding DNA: TGTGCCAGCAGCCAAGTTTCCGCGTTGAGTGAAGCTTTCTTT. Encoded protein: CASSQVSALSEAFF.

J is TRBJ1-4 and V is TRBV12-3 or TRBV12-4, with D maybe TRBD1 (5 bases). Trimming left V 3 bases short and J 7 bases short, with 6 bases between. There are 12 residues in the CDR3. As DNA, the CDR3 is TGTGCCAGCAGTTTCGGGGGTGAAAAACTGTTTTTT. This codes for CASSFGGEKLFF.

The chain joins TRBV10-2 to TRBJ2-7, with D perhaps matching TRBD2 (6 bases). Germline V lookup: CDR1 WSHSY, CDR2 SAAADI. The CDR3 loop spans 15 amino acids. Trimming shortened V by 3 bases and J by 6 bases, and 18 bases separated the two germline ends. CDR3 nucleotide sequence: TGCGCCAGCAGTGACACCGCCGGAGGGCAGGCCGAGCAGTACGTC. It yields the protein CASSDTAGGQAEQYV.

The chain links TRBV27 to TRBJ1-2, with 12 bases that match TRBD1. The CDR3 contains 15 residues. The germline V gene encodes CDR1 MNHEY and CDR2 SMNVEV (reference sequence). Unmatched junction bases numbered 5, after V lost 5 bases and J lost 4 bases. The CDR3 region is CASSPGTGGAYGYTF. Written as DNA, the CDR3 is TGTGCCAGCAGTCCCGGGACAGGGGGCGCCTATGGCTACACCTTC.

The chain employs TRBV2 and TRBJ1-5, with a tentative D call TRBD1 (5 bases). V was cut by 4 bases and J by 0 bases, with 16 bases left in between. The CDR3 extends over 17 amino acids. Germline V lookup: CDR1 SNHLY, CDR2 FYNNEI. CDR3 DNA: TGTGCCAGCAGTGGGGGAGGGGACCTGTATAGCAATCAGCCCCAGCATTTT. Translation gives CASSGGGDLYSNQPQHF.

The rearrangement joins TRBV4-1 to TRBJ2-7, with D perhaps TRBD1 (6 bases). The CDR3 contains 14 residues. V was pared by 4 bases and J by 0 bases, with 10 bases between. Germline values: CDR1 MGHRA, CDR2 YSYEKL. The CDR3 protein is CASSPTGNSYEQYF. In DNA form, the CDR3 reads TGCGCCAGCAGCCCAACAGGGAACTCCTACGAGCAGTACTTC.

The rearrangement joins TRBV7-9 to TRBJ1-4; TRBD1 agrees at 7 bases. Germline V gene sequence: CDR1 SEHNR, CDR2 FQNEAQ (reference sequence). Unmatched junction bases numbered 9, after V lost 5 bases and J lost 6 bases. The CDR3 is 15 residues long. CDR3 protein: CASSADRDSYEKLFF. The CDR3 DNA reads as TGTGCCAGCAGCGCCGACCGGGACAGCTATGAAAAACTGTTTTTT. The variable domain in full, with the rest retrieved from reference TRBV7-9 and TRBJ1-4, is DTGVSQNPRHKITKRGQNVTFRCDPISEHNRLYWYRQTLGQGPEFLTYFQNEAQLEKSRLLSDRFSAERPKGSFSTLEIQRTEQGDSAMYLCASSADRDSYEKLFFGSGTQLSVL.

In nucleotides, the CDR3 is TGTGCCACCAAGGGGTGGTCTAATGAAAAACTGTTTTTT. Translating it yields CATKGWSNEKLFF. The rearrangement links TRBV19 to TRBJ1-4; D might be TRBD1 (5 bases). Germline loops: CDR1 LNHDA, CDR2 SQIVND (reference sequence). This CDR3 spans 13 amino acids. V shed 10 bases and J shed 3 bases, with 12 bases lying between them.

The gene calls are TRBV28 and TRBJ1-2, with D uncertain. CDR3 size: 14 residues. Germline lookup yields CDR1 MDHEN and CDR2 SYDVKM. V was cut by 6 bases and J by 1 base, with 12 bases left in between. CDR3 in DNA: TGTGCCAGCAGCAGACACCGAAATAACTATGGCTACACCTTC. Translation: CASSRHRNNYGYTF.

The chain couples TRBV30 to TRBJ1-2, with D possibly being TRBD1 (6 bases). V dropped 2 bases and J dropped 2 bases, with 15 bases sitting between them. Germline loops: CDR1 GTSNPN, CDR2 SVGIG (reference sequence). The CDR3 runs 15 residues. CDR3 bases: TGTGCCTGGAGTTCAAACAGGGAGATGAACTATGGCTACACCTTC. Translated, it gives CAWSSNREMNYGYTF.

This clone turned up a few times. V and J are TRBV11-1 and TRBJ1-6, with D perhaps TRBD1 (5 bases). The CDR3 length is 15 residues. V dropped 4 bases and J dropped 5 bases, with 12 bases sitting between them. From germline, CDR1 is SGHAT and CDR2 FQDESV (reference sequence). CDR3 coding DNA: TGTGCCAGCAGCTCCTATACAGGAAATAATTCACCCCTCCACTTT. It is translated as CASSSYTGNNSPLHF.

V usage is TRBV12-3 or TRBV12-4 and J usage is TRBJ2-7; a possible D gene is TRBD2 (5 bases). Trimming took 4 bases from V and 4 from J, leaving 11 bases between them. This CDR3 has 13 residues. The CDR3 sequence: CASSSQDSYEQYF. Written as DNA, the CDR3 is TGTGCCAGCAGTTCCCAGGACTCTTACGAGCAGTACTTC.

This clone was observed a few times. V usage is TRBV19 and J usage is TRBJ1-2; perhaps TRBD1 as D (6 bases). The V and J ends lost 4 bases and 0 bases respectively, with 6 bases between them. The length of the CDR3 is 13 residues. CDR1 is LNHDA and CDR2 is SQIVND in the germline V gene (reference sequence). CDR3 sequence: CASSRTANYGYTF. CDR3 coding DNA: TGTGCCAGTAGTAGGACAGCTAACTATGGCTACACCTTC.

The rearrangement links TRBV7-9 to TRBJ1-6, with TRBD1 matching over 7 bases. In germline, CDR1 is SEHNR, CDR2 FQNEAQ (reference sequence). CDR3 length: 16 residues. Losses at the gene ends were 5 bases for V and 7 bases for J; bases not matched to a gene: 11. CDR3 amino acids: CASSDRRGLSNSPLHF. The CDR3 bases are TGTGCCAGCAGCGACCGAAGGGGGCTTAGCAATTCACCCCTCCACTTT.

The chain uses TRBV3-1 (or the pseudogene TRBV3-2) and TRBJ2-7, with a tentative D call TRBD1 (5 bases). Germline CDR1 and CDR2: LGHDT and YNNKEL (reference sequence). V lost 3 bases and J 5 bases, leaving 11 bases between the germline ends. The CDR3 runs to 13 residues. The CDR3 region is CASSHKGSHEQYV. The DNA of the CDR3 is TGTGCCAGCAGCCACAAGGGGTCCCACGAGCAGTACGTC.

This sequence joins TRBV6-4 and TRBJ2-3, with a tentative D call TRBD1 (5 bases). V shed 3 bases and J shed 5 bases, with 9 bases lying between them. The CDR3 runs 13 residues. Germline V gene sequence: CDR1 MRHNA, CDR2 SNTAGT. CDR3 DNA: TGTGCCAGCAGTGAGATAAGGGGAGATACGCAGTATTTT. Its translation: CASSEIRGDTQYF.

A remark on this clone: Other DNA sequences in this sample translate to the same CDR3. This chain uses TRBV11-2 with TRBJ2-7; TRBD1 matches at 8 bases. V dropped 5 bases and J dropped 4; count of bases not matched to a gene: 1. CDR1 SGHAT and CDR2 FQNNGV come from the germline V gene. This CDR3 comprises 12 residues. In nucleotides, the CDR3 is TGTGCCAGCAGCCGACAGGGGTACGAGCAGTACTTC. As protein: CASSRQGYEQYF.

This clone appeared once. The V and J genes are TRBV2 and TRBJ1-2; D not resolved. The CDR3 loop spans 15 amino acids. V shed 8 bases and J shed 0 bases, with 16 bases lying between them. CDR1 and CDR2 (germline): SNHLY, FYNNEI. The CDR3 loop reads CASHRSLTANYGYTF. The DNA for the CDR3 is TGTGCCAGCCATCGTTCCCTTACAGCTAACTATGGCTACACCTTC. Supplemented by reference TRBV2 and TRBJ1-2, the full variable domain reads EPEVTQTPSHQVTQMGQEVILRCVPISNHLYFYWYRQILGQKVEFLVSFYNNEISEKSEIFDDQFSVERPDGSNFTLKIRSTKLEDSAMYFCASHRSLTANYGYTFGSGTRLTVV.

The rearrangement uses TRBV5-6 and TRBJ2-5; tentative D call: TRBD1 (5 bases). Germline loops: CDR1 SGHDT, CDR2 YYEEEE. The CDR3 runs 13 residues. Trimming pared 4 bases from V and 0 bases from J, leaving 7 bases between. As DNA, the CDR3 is TGTGCCAGCAGCCAGGGCCACCAAGAGACCCAGTACTTC. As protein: CASSQGHQETQYF.

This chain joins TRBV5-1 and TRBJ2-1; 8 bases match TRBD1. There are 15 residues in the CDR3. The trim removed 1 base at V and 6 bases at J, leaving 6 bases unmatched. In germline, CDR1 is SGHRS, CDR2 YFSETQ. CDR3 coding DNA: TGCGCCAGCAGCTTGTTCGGACAGGGTACCAATGAGCAGTTCTTC. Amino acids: CASSLFGQGTNEQFF.

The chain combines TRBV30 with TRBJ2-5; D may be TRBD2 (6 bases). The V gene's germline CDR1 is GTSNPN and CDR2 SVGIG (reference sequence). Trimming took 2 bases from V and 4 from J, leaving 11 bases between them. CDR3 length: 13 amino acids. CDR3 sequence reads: CAWSSVGGETQYF. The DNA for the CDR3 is TGTGCCTGGAGTTCCGTCGGGGGAGAGACCCAGTACTTC.

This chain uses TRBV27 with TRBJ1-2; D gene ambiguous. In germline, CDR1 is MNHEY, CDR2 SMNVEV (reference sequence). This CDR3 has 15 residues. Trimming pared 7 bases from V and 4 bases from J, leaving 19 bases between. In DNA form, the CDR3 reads TGTGCCAGCACCACAAGGCCACAGACCAGCTATGGCTACACCTTC. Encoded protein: CASTTRPQTSYGYTF.

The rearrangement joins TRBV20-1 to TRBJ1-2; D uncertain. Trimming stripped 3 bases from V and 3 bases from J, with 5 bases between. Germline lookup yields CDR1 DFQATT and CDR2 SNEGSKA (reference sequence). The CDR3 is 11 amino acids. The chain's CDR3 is CSASGDYGYTF. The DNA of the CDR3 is TGCAGTGCTAGCGGGGACTATGGCTACACCTTC.

The DNA for the CDR3 is TGTGCCAGTACTCGTGGGGGACAGGGAAACTATGGCTACACCTTC. It specifies CASTRGGQGNYGYTF. The chain recombines TRBV19 with TRBJ1-2; 9 nucleotides agree with TRBD1. Per germline, CDR1 LNHDA and CDR2 SQIVND (reference sequence). Trimming removed 7 bases from V and 2 bases from J; junction bases left unmatched: 8. The CDR3 has 15 residues. Filled out from reference TRBV19 and TRBJ1-2, the complete variable domain reads DGGITQSPKYLFRKEGQNVTLSCEQNLNHDAMYWYRQDPGQGLRLIYYSQIVNDFQKGDIAEGYSVSREKKESFPLTVTSAQKNPTAFYLCASTRGGQGNYGYTFGSGTRLTVV.